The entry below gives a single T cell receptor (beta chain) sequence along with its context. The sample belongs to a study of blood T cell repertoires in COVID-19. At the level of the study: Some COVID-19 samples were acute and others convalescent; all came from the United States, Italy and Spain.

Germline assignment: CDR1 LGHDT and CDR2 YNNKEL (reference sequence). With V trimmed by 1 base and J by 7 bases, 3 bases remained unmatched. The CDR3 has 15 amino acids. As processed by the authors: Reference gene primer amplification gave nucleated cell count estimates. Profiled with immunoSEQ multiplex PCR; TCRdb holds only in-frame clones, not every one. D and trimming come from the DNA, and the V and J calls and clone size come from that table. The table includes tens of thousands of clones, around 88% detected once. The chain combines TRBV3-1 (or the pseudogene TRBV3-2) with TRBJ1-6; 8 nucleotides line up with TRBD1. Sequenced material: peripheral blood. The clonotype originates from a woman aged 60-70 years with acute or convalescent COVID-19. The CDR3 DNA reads TGTGCCAGCAGCCAAGGACAGGGGTTAAATTCACCCCTCCACTTT. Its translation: CASSQGQGLNSPLHF.